This TCR beta chain was obtained from a study of cytomegalovirus exposure and HLA in healthy donors. Researchers ran the PCR with 60 Vbeta and 13 Jbeta primers. Profiling relied on immunoSEQ multiplex PCR, and the TCRdb table lists in-frame clones only, not all of them. The table shows roughly 200,000 clones, with 80% to 90% occurring only once. With V trimmed by 0 bases and J by 2 bases, 5 bases remained unmatched. Germline V gene data show CDR1 as SGHTA and CDR2 as FQGNSA. This CDR3 has 16 amino acids. Material for sequencing was PBMCs. The genes are TRBV7-2 and TRBJ2-7; 9 bases fit TRBD2. The receptor's source is a man aged 25 to 45 in good health and CMV-seronegative. In DNA form, the CDR3 reads TGTGCCAGCAGCTTAGCAGGAGCGGGGGGACCCTACGAGCAGTACTTC. Its translation is CASSLAGAGGPYEQYF.